This T cell receptor beta chain was captured in a study of regulatory T cells in long-lasting Graves disease. Time point defined: newly diagnosed GD, antithyroid drugs for less than 3 months. Extracted PBMC RNA gave rise to the TCR library. The TCR beta library used iRepertoire HTBI primers with Arm-PCR amplification of CDR3. From the multiplex PCR reads, TCRdb called clonotypes with MiXCR, one entry per CDR3 protein. The sample consists of 200,000 to 250,000 distinct CDR3 sequences, around 20% of them appearing once. Germline assignment: CDR1 DFQATT and CDR2 SNEGSKA (reference sequence). V gave up 0 bases and J gave up 3 bases, with 0 bases separating them. The CDR3 has 11 residues.

The chain combines TRBV20-1 with TRBJ2-4; no reliable D call. This clonotype originated in a female donor with Graves disease. This specimen consisted of peripheral blood mononuclear cells (PBMCs), obtained at new diagnosis, from a patient treated with antithyroid drugs. The DNA for the CDR3 is TGCAGTGCTAGAGACAAAAACATTCAGTACTTC. Amino acid sequence: CSARDKNIQYF.